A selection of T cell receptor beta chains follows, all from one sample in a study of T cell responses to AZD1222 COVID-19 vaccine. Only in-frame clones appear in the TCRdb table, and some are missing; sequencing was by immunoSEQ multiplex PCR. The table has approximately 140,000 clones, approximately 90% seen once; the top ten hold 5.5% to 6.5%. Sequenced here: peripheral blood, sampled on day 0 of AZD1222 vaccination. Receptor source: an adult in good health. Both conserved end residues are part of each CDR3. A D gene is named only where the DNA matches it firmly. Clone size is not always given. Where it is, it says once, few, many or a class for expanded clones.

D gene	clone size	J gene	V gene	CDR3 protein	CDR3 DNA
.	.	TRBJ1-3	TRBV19	CASSIWGNTIYF	TGTGCCAGTAGTATCTGGGGAAACACCATATATTTT
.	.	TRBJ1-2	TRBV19	CASSISTAANYGYTF	TGTGCCAGTAGTATCTCGACAGCAGCTAACTATGGCTACACCTTC
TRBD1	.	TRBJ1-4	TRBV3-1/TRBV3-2	CASSPLGQGPWGVEKLFF	TGTGCCAGCAGCCCCCTGGGACAGGGGCCCTGGGGGGTTGAAAAACTGTTTTTT
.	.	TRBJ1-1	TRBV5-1	CASSPSVDTEAFF	TGCGCCAGCAGCCCGAGTGTGGACACTGAAGCTTTCTTT
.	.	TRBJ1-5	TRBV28	CASSLRRGAFNQPQHF	TGTGCCAGCAGTTTACGCCGGGGCGCCTTCAATCAGCCCCAGCATTTT
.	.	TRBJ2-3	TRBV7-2	CASSLRLLDTQYF	TGTGCCAGCAGCCTCCGACTTCTGGATACGCAGTATTTT
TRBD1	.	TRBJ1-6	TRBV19	CASMRGLGSPLHF	TGTGCCAGTATGAGGGGGCTTGGTTCACCCCTCCACTTT
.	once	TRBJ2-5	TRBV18	CASTRSSDETQYF	TGTGCCAGCACCCGATCTAGCGACGAGACCCAGTACTTC
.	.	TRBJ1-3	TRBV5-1	CASSLGGPHSGNTIYF	TGCGCCAGCAGCTTGGGGGGCCCGCATTCTGGAAACACCATATATTTT
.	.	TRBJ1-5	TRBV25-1	CASNKGTQPQHF	TGTGCCAGCAACAAGGGGACCCAGCCCCAGCATTTT
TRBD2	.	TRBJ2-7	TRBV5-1	CASSLGTSGSYEQYF	TGCGCCAGCAGCTTGGGGACTAGCGGGAGCTACGAGCAGTACTTC
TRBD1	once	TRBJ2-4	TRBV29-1	CSVWLQGSSKNIQYF	TGCAGCGTCTGGTTACAGGGGTCGTCCAAAAACATTCAGTACTTC
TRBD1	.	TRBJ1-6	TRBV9	CASSPRQGFDSPLHF	TGTGCCAGCAGCCCCCGACAGGGGTTTGATTCACCCCTCCACTTT
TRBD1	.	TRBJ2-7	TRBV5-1	CASSPDRGLRLTSYEQYF	TGCGCCAGCAGCCCAGACAGGGGTCTCCGATTAACCTCCTACGAGCAGTACTTC
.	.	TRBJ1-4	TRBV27	CASTSGREKLFF	TGTGCCAGCACCTCAGGGCGCGAAAAACTGTTTTTT
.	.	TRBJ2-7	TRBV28	CASSSPAEFSYEQYF	TGTGCCAGCAGTTCTCCCGCGGAATTCAGCTACGAGCAGTACTTC
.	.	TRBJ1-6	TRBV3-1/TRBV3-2	CASSPSTENSPLHF	TGTGCCAGCAGCCCTTCGACAGAGAATTCACCCCTCCACTTT
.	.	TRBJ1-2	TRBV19	CASSIRGRSLTF	TGTGCCAGTAGTATAAGGGGCCGCAGCCTCACCTTC
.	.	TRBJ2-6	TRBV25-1	CASSEYRIVGANVLTF	TGTGCCAGCAGTGAATATAGGATAGTTGGGGCCAACGTCCTGACTTTC
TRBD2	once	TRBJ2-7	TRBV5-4	CASSLGWTSGSRIYEQYF	TGTGCCAGCAGCTTGGGTTGGACTAGCGGGAGTAGGATCTACGAGCAGTACTTC
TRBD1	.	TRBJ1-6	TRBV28	CASSSDRESSPLHF	TGTGCCAGCAGCTCCGACAGGGAGTCCTCACCCCTCCACTTT
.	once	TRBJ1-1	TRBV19	CASSLYTPAAMNTEAFF	TGTGCCAGTAGTCTCTATACCCCAGCAGCGATGAACACTGAAGCTTTCTTT